These T cell receptor beta chains were read from a single sample in a study of shared clonotypes between healthy human individuals. The protocol was immunoSEQ multiplex PCR, while the TCRdb copy is restricted to in-frame clones and leaves out a portion. Of about 2.4 million clones detected, around nine tenths appear once; the ten largest clones hold around 0.14%. The sample comprised naive CD4+ T cells sorted from blood. These receptors came from a young man in good health. Both conserved end residues are part of each CDR3. Fields, in order: D gene, J gene, clone size, V gene, CDR3 protein, CDR3 DNA. D genes are given only for firm matches. Not all rows give a size; the values are once, few, many and, for expanded clones, a class.

D gene: NA; J gene: TRBJ1-1; clone size: NA; V gene: TRBV7-6; CDR3 protein: CASSFSLNTEAFF; CDR3 DNA: TGTGCCAGCAGCTTTAGTCTGAACACTGAAGCTTTCTTT
D gene: NA; J gene: TRBJ1-4; clone size: once; V gene: TRBV30; CDR3 protein: CAWSRGRMATKTNEKLFF; CDR3 DNA: TGTGCCTGGAGTCGGGGCAGGATGGCAACTAAGACTAATGAAAAACTGTTTTTT
D gene: NA; J gene: TRBJ2-3; clone size: NA; V gene: TRBV18; CDR3 protein: CASSPRRGETNTQYF; CDR3 DNA: TGTGCCAGCTCACCACGGAGGGGGGAGACGAATACGCAGTATTTT
D gene: TRBD1; J gene: TRBJ1-2; clone size: once; V gene: TRBV5-4; CDR3 protein: CASSTGGAVIYGYTF; CDR3 DNA: TGTGCCAGCAGCACAGGGGGGGCGGTTATCTATGGCTACACCTTC
D gene: TRBD1; J gene: TRBJ1-4; clone size: once; V gene: TRBV6-6; CDR3 protein: CASSGTGQTNEKLFF; CDR3 DNA: TGTGCCAGCAGCGGGACAGGGCAAACTAATGAAAAACTGTTTTTT
D gene: NA; J gene: TRBJ1-2; clone size: NA; V gene: TRBV5-6; CDR3 protein: CASSLQPYGYTF; CDR3 DNA: TGTGCCAGCAGCTTACAGCCATATGGCTACACCTTC
D gene: TRBD1; J gene: TRBJ1-5; clone size: NA; V gene: TRBV28; CDR3 protein: CAGGTGKNNQPQHF; CDR3 DNA: TGTGCCGGCGGGACAGGAAAAAACAATCAGCCCCAGCATTTT
D gene: TRBD1; J gene: TRBJ2-7; clone size: NA; V gene: TRBV7-8; CDR3 protein: CASSLSVGQGSFSYEQYF; CDR3 DNA: TGTGCCAGCAGCTTAAGTGTAGGACAGGGGAGTTTCTCCTACGAGCAGTACTTC
D gene: NA; J gene: TRBJ2-1; clone size: once; V gene: TRBV9; CDR3 protein: CASSTTGSSYNEQFF; CDR3 DNA: TGTGCCAGCAGCACCACAGGGAGCTCCTACAATGAGCAGTTCTTC
D gene: TRBD1; J gene: TRBJ1-5; clone size: once; V gene: TRBV6-1; CDR3 protein: CASSELTGGHQPQHF; CDR3 DNA: TGTGCCAGCAGTGAACTTACAGGGGGCCATCAGCCCCAGCATTTT
D gene: NA; J gene: TRBJ1-5; clone size: NA; V gene: TRBV6-5; CDR3 protein: CASWQGGVSNQPQHF; CDR3 DNA: TGTGCCAGCTGGCAGGGAGGGGTTAGCAATCAGCCCCAGCATTTT
D gene: NA; J gene: TRBJ2-1; clone size: NA; V gene: TRBV10-3; CDR3 protein: CAISESQGGKNEQFF; CDR3 DNA: TGTGCCATCAGTGAGTCGCAGGGAGGCAAAAATGAGCAGTTCTTC
D gene: NA; J gene: TRBJ2-3; clone size: few; V gene: TRBV29-1; CDR3 protein: CSVGGSDTQYF; CDR3 DNA: TGCAGCGTTGGGGGCTCAGATACGCAGTATTTT
D gene: NA; J gene: TRBJ2-2; clone size: NA; V gene: TRBV11-2; CDR3 protein: CASSFGGTGELFF; CDR3 DNA: TGTGCCAGCAGCTTTGGGGGGACCGGGGAGCTGTTTTTT
D gene: TRBD1; J gene: TRBJ1-2; clone size: once; V gene: TRBV6-1; CDR3 protein: CASQPGDTGGNGYTF; CDR3 DNA: TGTGCCAGCCAACCCGGCGATACAGGGGGGAATGGCTACACCTTC
D gene: NA; J gene: TRBJ2-7; clone size: NA; V gene: TRBV10-3; CDR3 protein: CAISEKGAGARYEQYF; CDR3 DNA: TGTGCCATCAGTGAGAAGGGGGCGGGGGCCCGCTACGAGCAGTACTTC
D gene: NA; J gene: TRBJ2-3; clone size: NA; V gene: TRBV28; CDR3 protein: CASSFGDTQYF; CDR3 DNA: TGTGCCAGCAGTTTCGGTGATACGCAGTATTTT
D gene: TRBD1; J gene: TRBJ2-2; clone size: NA; V gene: TRBV11-2; CDR3 protein: CASSLDPDRGLRTGELFF; CDR3 DNA: TGTGCCAGCAGCTTAGATCCGGACAGGGGGCTCAGGACCGGGGAGCTGTTTTTT
D gene: NA; J gene: TRBJ2-6; clone size: NA; V gene: TRBV5-1; CDR3 protein: CASSPGRSSGANVLTF; CDR3 DNA: TGCGCCAGCAGCCCAGGACGGAGCTCTGGGGCCAACGTCCTGACTTTC
D gene: NA; J gene: TRBJ2-3; clone size: NA; V gene: TRBV5-1; CDR3 protein: CASSLAHEADTQYF; CDR3 DNA: TGCGCCAGCAGCTTGGCCCACGAGGCAGATACGCAGTATTTT
D gene: NA; J gene: TRBJ2-1; clone size: NA; V gene: TRBV4-1; CDR3 protein: CASSQDAEILNEQFF; CDR3 DNA: TGCGCCAGCAGCCAAGACGCGGAGATCTTGAATGAGCAGTTCTTC
D gene: NA; J gene: TRBJ2-1; clone size: NA; V gene: TRBV7-2; CDR3 protein: CASSLALGGNEQFF; CDR3 DNA: TGTGCCAGCAGCTTAGCTCTAGGGGGGAATGAGCAGTTCTTC
D gene: NA; J gene: TRBJ1-3; clone size: once; V gene: TRBV2; CDR3 protein: CASSEEGGNTIYF; CDR3 DNA: TGTGCCAGCAGTGAAGAGGGTGGAAACACCATATATTTT
D gene: NA; J gene: TRBJ1-2; clone size: NA; V gene: TRBV7-8; CDR3 protein: CASTEGVDYGYTF; CDR3 DNA: TGTGCCAGCACCGAAGGGGTTGACTATGGCTACACCTTC
D gene: NA; J gene: TRBJ1-5; clone size: NA; V gene: TRBV6-6; CDR3 protein: CASPGRDNQPQHF; CDR3 DNA: TGTGCCAGCCCGGGACGAGACAATCAGCCCCAGCATTTT
D gene: NA; J gene: TRBJ1-2; clone size: NA; V gene: TRBV6-1; CDR3 protein: CASSLQSTGYGYTF; CDR3 DNA: TGTGCCAGCAGTCTCCAGTCCACAGGCTATGGCTACACCTTC
D gene: NA; J gene: TRBJ2-5; clone size: NA; V gene: TRBV11-2; CDR3 protein: CASSSTGVETQYF; CDR3 DNA: TGTGCCAGCAGCTCCACAGGTGTAGAGACCCAGTACTTC
D gene: NA; J gene: TRBJ2-1; clone size: NA; V gene: TRBV7-2; CDR3 protein: CASSLVIGSRNEQFF; CDR3 DNA: TGTGCCAGCAGCTTGGTTATCGGGAGTAGGAATGAGCAGTTCTTC
D gene: NA; J gene: TRBJ1-5; clone size: NA; V gene: TRBV28; CDR3 protein: CASSLGGPLNQPQHF; CDR3 DNA: TGTGCCAGCAGTTTAGGGGGCCCCCTTAATCAGCCCCAGCATTTT
D gene: NA; J gene: TRBJ2-1; clone size: once; V gene: TRBV4-1; CDR3 protein: CASSQGRAKGYNEQFF; CDR3 DNA: TGCGCCAGCAGCCAAGGGAGAGCTAAGGGCTACAATGAGCAGTTCTTC
D gene: NA; J gene: TRBJ2-2; clone size: NA; V gene: TRBV6-6; CDR3 protein: CASSYWGRGTGELFF; CDR3 DNA: TGTGCCAGCAGTTACTGGGGTCGGGGGACCGGGGAGCTGTTTTTT
D gene: NA; J gene: TRBJ2-1; clone size: NA; V gene: TRBV5-1; CDR3 protein: CASSTTGQSSYNEQFF; CDR3 DNA: TGCGCCAGCAGCACGACTGGACAGAGCTCCTACAATGAGCAGTTCTTC